The rows below give T cell receptor beta chains drawn from one sample of a study of blood T cell repertoires in COVID-19. The repertoire was sequenced with immunoSEQ multiplex PCR; TCRdb's copy has only in-frame clones and lacks some. Of approximately 500,000 clones listed, approximately 91% were seen once; the top ten hold around 8%. What was sequenced was peripheral blood. All receptors come from a woman aged 50 to 60 with COVID-19, enrolled during active disease. Each CDR3 is given with its conserved first and last residue. A D gene is named only where the DNA matches it firmly. Some rows have no size entry. The others give once, few or many, or a class for an expanded clone.

cdr3_length: 14
v_call: TRBV30
d_call: -
j_call: TRBJ1-5
clone_size: -
cdr3_nt: TGTGCCTGGAGTGGAGGGAATCTTAATCAGCCCCAGCATTTT
cdr3_aa: CAWSGGNLNQPQHF

cdr3_length: 14
v_call: TRBV18
d_call: TRBD1
j_call: TRBJ1-5
clone_size: -
cdr3_nt: TGTGCCAGCTCACCCGACAGGGTCAATCAGCCCCAGCATTTT
cdr3_aa: CASSPDRVNQPQHF

cdr3_length: 17
v_call: TRBV27
d_call: -
j_call: TRBJ2-2
clone_size: -
cdr3_nt: TGTGCCAGCACATCAAATTTACAGGGCTCGAACACCGGGGAGCTGTTTTTT
cdr3_aa: CASTSNLQGSNTGELFF

cdr3_length: 16
v_call: TRBV13
d_call: -
j_call: TRBJ1-1
clone_size: -
cdr3_nt: TGTGCCAGCAGCGCCAATTCACGGGGACTTAACACTGAAGCTTTCTTT
cdr3_aa: CASSANSRGLNTEAFF

cdr3_length: 14
v_call: TRBV18
d_call: TRBD1
j_call: TRBJ1-2
clone_size: -
cdr3_nt: TGTGCCGCTGCTCCGGGACAGCCGAACTATGGCTACACCTTC
cdr3_aa: CAAAPGQPNYGYTF

cdr3_length: 13
v_call: TRBV28
d_call: -
j_call: TRBJ1-1
clone_size: -
cdr3_nt: TGTGCCAGCAGTTTCGGGATGAACACTGAAGCTTTCTTT
cdr3_aa: CASSFGMNTEAFF

cdr3_length: 15
v_call: TRBV6-5
d_call: -
j_call: TRBJ1-3
clone_size: -
cdr3_nt: TGTGCCAGCAGCCCCCAGGGCCTCCGAGGAAACACCATATATTTT
cdr3_aa: CASSPQGLRGNTIYF

cdr3_length: 13
v_call: TRBV18
d_call: -
j_call: TRBJ1-2
clone_size: -
cdr3_nt: TGTGCCAGCTCACCACAGGGAGACTATGGCTACACCTTC
cdr3_aa: CASSPQGDYGYTF

cdr3_length: 12
v_call: TRBV3-1/TRBV3-2
d_call: TRBD1
j_call: TRBJ1-3
clone_size: -
cdr3_nt: TGTGCCAGCGAGGGGGCAGGAAACACCATATATTTT
cdr3_aa: CASEGAGNTIYF

cdr3_length: 14
v_call: TRBV6-1
d_call: TRBD1
j_call: TRBJ1-2
clone_size: -
cdr3_nt: TGTGCCAGCAGTGAGATCCAGGGGGGTAGAGGCTACACCTTC
cdr3_aa: CASSEIQGGRGYTF

cdr3_length: 14
v_call: TRBV9
d_call: TRBD1
j_call: TRBJ1-2
clone_size: -
cdr3_nt: TGTGCCAGCAGCGTACTGACAGGGCTGGGGGGCTACACCTTC
cdr3_aa: CASSVLTGLGGYTF

cdr3_length: 17
v_call: TRBV30
d_call: -
j_call: TRBJ1-6
clone_size: -
cdr3_nt: TGTGCCTGGAGTGTAATGCCGTTTGTCGGGAATAATTCACCCCTCCACTTT
cdr3_aa: CAWSVMPFVGNNSPLHF

cdr3_length: 14
v_call: TRBV29-1
d_call: -
j_call: TRBJ2-3
clone_size: -
cdr3_nt: TGCAGCGTTGACATCTCCCGGGGCACAGATACGCAGTATTTT
cdr3_aa: CSVDISRGTDTQYF

cdr3_length: 15
v_call: TRBV11-2
d_call: -
j_call: TRBJ1-2
clone_size: few
cdr3_nt: TGTGCCAGCAGCTTAGAGATGGGGGGGGTCTATGGCTACACCTTC
cdr3_aa: CASSLEMGGVYGYTF

cdr3_length: 13
v_call: TRBV6-5
d_call: TRBD1
j_call: TRBJ1-2
clone_size: -
cdr3_nt: TGTGCCAGCGGACGACAGGGCGACAATGGCTACACCTTC
cdr3_aa: CASGRQGDNGYTF

cdr3_length: 14
v_call: TRBV18
d_call: -
j_call: TRBJ2-1
clone_size: -
cdr3_nt: TGTGCCAGCGCCGAACCCCCGAGGCACAATGAGCAGTTCTTC
cdr3_aa: CASAEPPRHNEQFF

cdr3_length: 16
v_call: TRBV5-4
d_call: TRBD1
j_call: TRBJ1-2
clone_size: -
cdr3_nt: TGTGCCAGCAGCTTGGCCGGGGACAGAAGTAACTATGGCTACACCTTC
cdr3_aa: CASSLAGDRSNYGYTF

cdr3_length: 13
v_call: TRBV27
d_call: -
j_call: TRBJ1-1
clone_size: once
cdr3_nt: TGTGCCAGCAGTTATGCAGGGTCCACTGAAGCTTTCTTT
cdr3_aa: CASSYAGSTEAFF

cdr3_length: 12
v_call: TRBV12-3/TRBV12-4
d_call: -
j_call: TRBJ1-1
clone_size: -
cdr3_nt: TGTGCCAGCAGCCCAGGTCACACTGAAGCTTTCTTT
cdr3_aa: CASSPGHTEAFF

cdr3_length: 15
v_call: TRBV28
d_call: TRBD1
j_call: TRBJ1-1
clone_size: -
cdr3_nt: TGTGCCAGCTGCCGGGTGGACAGGGGATTCACTGAAGCTTTCTTT
cdr3_aa: CASCRVDRGFTEAFF

cdr3_length: 16
v_call: TRBV6-6
d_call: -
j_call: TRBJ2-7
clone_size: -
cdr3_nt: TGTGCCAGCAGTTACGTCGGGCGGGGTAACTCCTACGAGCAGTACTTC
cdr3_aa: CASSYVGRGNSYEQYF